Each of the 4 T cell receptor beta chains below was sequenced from the same sample in a study of metastatic and nonmetastatic thyroid tumors (dated by TCRdb to about 2020). Before undergoing thyroid surgery, none of the patients had been given any kind of treatment. The method behind the library was PCR. The listed sequencing device is Illumina HiSeq 4000. The public reads were run again by TCRdb, first through fastp at Q25 and then through MiXCR, and only productive beta chains were kept. The sample table lists fewer than 40,000 clones, approximately 20% of them with a count of one. Clones ranked in the top ten supply about 13% of the sample. The sequencing sample was made of tumor tissue. Receptors were obtained from a female donor with papillary thyroid cancer or a benign thyroid nodule (not recorded which). Some clones in this sample may be carry-over from other donors' samples.

A word on this clone: The same CDR3 also results from other DNA sequences found in this sample. The V call is TRBV30, the J call TRBJ1-5; TRBD1 might be the D (5 bases). Trimming left V 1 base short and J 4 bases short, with 8 bases between. Germline lookup yields CDR1 GTSNPN and CDR2 SVGIG (reference sequence). The CDR3 extends over 13 amino acids. The CDR3 is CAWSAGTNQPQHF. CDR3 sequence (DNA): TGTGCCTGGAGTGCTGGGACTAATCAGCCCCAGCATTTT. Drawing the rest from reference TRBV30 and TRBJ1-5, the complete variable domain is SQTIHQWPATLVQPVGSPLSLECTVEGTSNPNLYWYRQAAGRGLQLLFYSVGIGQISSEVPQNLSASRPQDRQFILSSKKLLLSDSGFYLCAWSAGTNQPQHFGDGTRLSIL.

The sample holds a few counts of this clone. The chain's CDR3 is CASTPSGNYEQYF. The CDR3 DNA is TGTGCCAGCACCCCATCGGGAAATTACGAGCAGTACTTC. V gene TRBV28 combines with J gene TRBJ2-7; weak D call: TRBD2 (5 bases). Between the trimmed V and J ends, which lost 7 bases and 4 bases, there was a span of 14 bases. This CDR3 contains 13 residues. CDR1 MDHEN and CDR2 SYDVKM come from the germline V gene.

The chain uses TRBV12-3 or TRBV12-4 and TRBJ1-5, with 10 nucleotides matching TRBD1. Losses at the gene ends were 8 bases for V and 6 bases for J; bases not matched to a gene: 16. The CDR3 runs 17 residues. This CDR3 is CASPGRQGAMDFQPQHF. The CDR3 DNA sequence: TGTGCCAGCCCGGGCCGACAGGGGGCGATGGACTTTCAGCCCCAGCATTTT.

This clone was picked up many times. The chain joins TRBV20-1 to TRBJ2-1, with D perhaps TRBD2 (5 bases). The CDR3 contains 13 residues. The V gene's germline CDR1 is DFQATT and CDR2 SNEGSKA (reference sequence). Trimming cost V 5 bases and J 0 bases, with 8 bases left between them. The CDR3: CSAGESSYNEQFF. CDR3 DNA sequence: TGCAGTGCTGGGGAGAGCTCCTACAATGAGCAGTTCTTC.